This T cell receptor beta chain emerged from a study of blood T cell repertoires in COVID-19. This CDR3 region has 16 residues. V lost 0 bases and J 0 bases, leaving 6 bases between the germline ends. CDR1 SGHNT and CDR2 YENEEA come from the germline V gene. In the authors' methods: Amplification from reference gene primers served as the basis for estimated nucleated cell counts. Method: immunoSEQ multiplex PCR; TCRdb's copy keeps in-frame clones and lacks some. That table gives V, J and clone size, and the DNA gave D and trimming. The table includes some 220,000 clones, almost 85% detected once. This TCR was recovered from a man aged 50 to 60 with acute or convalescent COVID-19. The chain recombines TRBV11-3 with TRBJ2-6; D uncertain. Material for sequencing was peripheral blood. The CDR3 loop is CASSLDSSSGANVLTF. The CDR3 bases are TGTGCCAGCAGCTTAGATTCCAGCTCTGGGGCCAACGTCCTGACTTTC.